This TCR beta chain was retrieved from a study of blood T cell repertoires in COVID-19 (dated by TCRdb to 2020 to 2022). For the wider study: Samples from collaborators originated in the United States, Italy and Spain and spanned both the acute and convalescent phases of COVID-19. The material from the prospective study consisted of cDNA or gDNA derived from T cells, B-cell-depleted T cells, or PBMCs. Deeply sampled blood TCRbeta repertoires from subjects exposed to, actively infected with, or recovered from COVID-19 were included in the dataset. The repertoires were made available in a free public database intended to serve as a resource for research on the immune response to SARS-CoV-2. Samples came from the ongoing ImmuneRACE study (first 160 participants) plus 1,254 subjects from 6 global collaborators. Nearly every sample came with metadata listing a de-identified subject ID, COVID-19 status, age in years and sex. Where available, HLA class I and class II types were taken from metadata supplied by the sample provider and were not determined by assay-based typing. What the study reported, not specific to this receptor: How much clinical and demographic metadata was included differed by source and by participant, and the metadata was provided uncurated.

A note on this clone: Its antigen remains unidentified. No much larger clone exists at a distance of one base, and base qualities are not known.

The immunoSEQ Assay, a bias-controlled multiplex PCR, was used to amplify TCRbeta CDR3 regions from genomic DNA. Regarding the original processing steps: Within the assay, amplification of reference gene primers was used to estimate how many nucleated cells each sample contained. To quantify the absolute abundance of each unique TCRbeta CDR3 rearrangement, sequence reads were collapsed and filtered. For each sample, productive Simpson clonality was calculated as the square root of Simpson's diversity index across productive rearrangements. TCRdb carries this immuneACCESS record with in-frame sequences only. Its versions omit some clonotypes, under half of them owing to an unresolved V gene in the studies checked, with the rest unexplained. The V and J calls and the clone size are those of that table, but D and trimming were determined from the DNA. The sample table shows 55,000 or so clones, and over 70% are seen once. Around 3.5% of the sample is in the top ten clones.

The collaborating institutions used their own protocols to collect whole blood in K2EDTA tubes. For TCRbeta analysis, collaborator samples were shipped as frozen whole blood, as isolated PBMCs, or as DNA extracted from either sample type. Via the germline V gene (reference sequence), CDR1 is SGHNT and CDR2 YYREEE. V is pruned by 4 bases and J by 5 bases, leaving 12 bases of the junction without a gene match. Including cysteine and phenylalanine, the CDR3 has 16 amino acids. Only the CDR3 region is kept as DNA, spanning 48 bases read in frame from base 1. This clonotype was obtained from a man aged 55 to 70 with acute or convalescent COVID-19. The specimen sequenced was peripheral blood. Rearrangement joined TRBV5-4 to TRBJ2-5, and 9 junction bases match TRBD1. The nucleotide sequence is TGTGCCAGCAGCCGTTCAGGAGGGACAGGGCGGGAGACCCAGTACTTC. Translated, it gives CASSRSGGTGRETQYF.